Sequencing of this TCR beta chain was carried out in a study of shared clonotypes between healthy human individuals. This CDR3 spans 14 amino acids. With 5 bases clipped from V and 2 bases from J, the junction kept 5 bases outside the gene matches. Germline CDR1 is SGHTA and CDR2 is FQGNSA. Assay used: immunoSEQ multiplex PCR; TCRdb lists only in-frame clones, some missing. This repertoire shows over a million clones, roughly 98.5% found once; its top ten account for around 0.33%. The genes are TRBV7-2 and TRBJ2-7; TRBD2 matches 8 bases. The sequence came from a man aged 25 to 40 in good health. The sequenced sample was naive CD4+ T cells sorted from blood. Subset indicated: CD45RA+ positively selected. CDR3 DNA: TGTGCCAGCAGCCCACGGACTAGCCCCTACGAGCAGTACTTC. This gives the protein CASSPRTSPYEQYF.